The clone carrying this T cell receptor beta chain was seen once. The antigen remains unidentified. This sample was included in a study of cytomegalovirus exposure and HLA in healthy donors. Study conclusions and caveats: Immune exposure information available was restricted to CMV serostatus. Overall, around 160 TCR beta chains were annotated as cytomegalovirus-associated. A link between a missense DCLRE1C variant and TCR beta V- and J-gene trimming emerged from a later analysis.

Germline CDR1 MDHEN, CDR2 SYDVKM. The length of the CDR3 is 15 residues. The V and J ends lost 7 bases and 4 bases respectively, with 20 bases between them. 13 Jbeta primers and 60 Vbeta primers were used for the PCR. Sequencing used immunoSEQ multiplex PCR; TCRdb keeps in-frame clones, though not all of them. Among approximately 150,000 clones listed, about 80% were seen once. This chain joins TRBV28 and TRBJ2-7; D is possibly TRBD1 (6 bases). The sequenced sample was PBMCs. The receptor's source is a woman in her forties in good health and CMV-seronegative. CDR3 protein: CASIPNRDIKYEQYF. CDR3 DNA sequence: TGTGCCAGCATTCCGAACCGGGACATAAAATACGAGCAGTACTTC.